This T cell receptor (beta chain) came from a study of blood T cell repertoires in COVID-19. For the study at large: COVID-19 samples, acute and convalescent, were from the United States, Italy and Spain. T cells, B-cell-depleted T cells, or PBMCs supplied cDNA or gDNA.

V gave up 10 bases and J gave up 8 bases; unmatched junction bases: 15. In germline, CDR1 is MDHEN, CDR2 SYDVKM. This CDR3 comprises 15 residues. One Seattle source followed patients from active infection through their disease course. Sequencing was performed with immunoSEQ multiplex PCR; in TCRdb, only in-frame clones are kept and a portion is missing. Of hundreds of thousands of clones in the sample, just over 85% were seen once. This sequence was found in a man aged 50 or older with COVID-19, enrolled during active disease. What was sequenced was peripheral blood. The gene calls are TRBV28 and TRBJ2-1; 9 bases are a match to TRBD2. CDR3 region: CATTQAGGPRHEQFF. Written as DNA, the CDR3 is TGTGCCACCACCCAGGCGGGAGGGCCGAGACATGAGCAGTTCTTC. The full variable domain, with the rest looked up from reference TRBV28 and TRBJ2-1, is DVKVTQSSRYLVKRTGEKVFLECVQDMDHENMFWYRQDPGLGLRLIYFSYDVKMKEKGDIPEGYSVSREKKERFSLILESASTNQTSMYLCATTQAGGPRHEQFFGPGTRLTVL.